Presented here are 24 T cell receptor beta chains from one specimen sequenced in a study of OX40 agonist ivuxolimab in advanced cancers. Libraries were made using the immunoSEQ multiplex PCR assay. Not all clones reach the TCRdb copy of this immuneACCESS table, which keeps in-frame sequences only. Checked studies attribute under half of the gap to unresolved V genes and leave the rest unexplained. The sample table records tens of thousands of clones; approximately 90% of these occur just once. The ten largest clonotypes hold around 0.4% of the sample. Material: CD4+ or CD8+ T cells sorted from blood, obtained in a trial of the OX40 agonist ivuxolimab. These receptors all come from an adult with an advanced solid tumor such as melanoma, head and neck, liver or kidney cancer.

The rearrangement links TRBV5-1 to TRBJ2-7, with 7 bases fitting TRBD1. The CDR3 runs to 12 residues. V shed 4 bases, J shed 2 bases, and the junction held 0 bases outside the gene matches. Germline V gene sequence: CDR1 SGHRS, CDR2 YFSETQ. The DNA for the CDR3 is TGCGCCAGCAGCGGACAGGCCTACGAGCAGTACTTC. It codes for CASSGQAYEQYF.

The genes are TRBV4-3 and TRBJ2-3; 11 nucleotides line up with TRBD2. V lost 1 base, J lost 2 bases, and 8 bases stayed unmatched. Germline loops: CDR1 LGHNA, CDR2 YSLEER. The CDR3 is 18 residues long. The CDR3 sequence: CASSQGSSSGGYTDTQYF. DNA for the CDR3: TGCGCCAGCAGCCAAGGATCGTCTAGCGGGGGGTACACAGATACGCAGTATTTT.

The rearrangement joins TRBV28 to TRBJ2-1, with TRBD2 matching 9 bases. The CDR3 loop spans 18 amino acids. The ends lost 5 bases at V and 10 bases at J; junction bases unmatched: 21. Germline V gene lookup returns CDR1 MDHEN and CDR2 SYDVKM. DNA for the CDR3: TGTGCCAGCAGTCCTTTAACTGGGCGGGAGGGGCTAGGGAAGGAGCAGTTCTTC. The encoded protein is CASSPLTGREGLGKEQFF.

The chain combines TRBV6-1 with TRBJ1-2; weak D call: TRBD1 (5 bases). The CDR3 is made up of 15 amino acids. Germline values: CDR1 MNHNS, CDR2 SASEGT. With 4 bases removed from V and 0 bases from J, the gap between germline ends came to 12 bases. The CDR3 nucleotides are TGTGCCAGCAGTGGCAGACAGAGAGCTAACTATGGCTACACCTTC. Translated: CASSGRQRANYGYTF.

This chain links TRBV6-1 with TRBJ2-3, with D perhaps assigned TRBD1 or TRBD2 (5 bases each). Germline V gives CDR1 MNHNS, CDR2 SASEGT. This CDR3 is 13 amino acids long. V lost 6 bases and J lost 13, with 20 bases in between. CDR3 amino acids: CASRATGQNPEYF. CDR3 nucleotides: TGTGCCAGCAGGGCCACGGGGCAGAACCCGGAGTATTTT.

Here the CDR3 DNA reads TGTGCCAGCAGCCAGACTAGTTGGGAGACCCAGTACTTC. Encoded protein: CASSQTSWETQYF. The chain employs TRBV7-2 and TRBJ2-5; D is perhaps TRBD2 (6 bases). In germline, CDR1 is SGHTA, CDR2 FQGNSA. The V and J ends lost 5 bases and 5 bases respectively, with 12 bases between them. The CDR3 runs 13 residues.

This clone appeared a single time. The chain's CDR3 is CASSPDGAYEQYF. CDR3 in DNA: TGTGCCAGCTCACCGGACGGAGCCTACGAGCAGTACTTC. The chain combines TRBV18 with TRBJ2-7; D is ambiguous. Germline V CDR1 and CDR2: KGHSH, LQKENI. The CDR3 totals 13 residues. V dropped 3 bases and J dropped 2 bases, with 8 bases sitting between them.

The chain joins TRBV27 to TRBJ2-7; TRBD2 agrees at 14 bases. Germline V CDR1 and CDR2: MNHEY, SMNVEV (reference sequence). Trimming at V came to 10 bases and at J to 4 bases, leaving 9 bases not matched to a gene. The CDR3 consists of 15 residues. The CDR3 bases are TGTGCCAAAGTCTTCGGGACTAGCGGGAGATACGAGCAGTACTTC. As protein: CAKVFGTSGRYEQYF.

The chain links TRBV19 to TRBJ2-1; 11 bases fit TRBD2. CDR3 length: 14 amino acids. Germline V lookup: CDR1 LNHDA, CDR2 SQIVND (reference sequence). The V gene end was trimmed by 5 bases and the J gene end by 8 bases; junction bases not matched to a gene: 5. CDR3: CASSLLAGGHEQFF. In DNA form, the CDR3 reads TGTGCCAGTAGTCTGCTAGCGGGAGGACATGAGCAGTTCTTC.

The CDR3 nucleotides are TGTGCCAGCAGTGAACTACGGCACGAGCAGTACTTC. Translating it yields CASSELRHEQYF. The chain carries TRBV6-1 and TRBJ2-7, with no clear D. Looked up from germline, CDR1 is MNHNS and CDR2 is SASEGT. CDR3 length equals 12 residues. Trimming shortened V by 2 bases and J by 5 bases, and 7 bases separated the two germline ends.

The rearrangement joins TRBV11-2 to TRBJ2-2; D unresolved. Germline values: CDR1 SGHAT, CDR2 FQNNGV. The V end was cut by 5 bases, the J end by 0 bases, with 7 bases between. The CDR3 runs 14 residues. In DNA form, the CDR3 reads TGTGCCAGCAGCACTACCTCGAACACCGGGGAGCTGTTTTTT. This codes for CASSTTSNTGELFF.

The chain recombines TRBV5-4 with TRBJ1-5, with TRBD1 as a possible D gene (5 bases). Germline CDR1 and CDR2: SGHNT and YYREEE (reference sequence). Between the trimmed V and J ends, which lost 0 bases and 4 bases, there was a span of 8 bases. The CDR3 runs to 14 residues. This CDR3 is CASSLGRGNQPQHF. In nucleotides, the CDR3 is TGTGCCAGCAGCTTGGGGAGGGGTAATCAGCCCCAGCATTTT.

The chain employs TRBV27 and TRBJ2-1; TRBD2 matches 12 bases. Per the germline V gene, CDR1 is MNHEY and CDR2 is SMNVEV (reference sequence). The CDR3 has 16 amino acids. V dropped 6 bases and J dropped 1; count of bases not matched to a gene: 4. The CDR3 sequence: CASRSTSGGSYNEQFF. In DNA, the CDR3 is TGTGCCAGCAGATCCACTAGCGGGGGGTCCTACAATGAGCAGTTCTTC.

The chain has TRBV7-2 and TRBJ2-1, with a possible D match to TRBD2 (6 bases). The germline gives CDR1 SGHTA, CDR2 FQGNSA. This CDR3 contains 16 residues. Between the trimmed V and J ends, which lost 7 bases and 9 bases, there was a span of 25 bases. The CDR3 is CASNPSRGVPIPEQFF. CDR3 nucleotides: TGTGCCAGCAATCCCAGCCGCGGGGTACCAATACCTGAGCAGTTCTTC.

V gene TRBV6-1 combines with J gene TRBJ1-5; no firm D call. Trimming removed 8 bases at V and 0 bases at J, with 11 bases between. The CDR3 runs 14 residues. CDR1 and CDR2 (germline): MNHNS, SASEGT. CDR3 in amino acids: CASAIDYSNQPQHF. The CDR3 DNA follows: TGTGCCAGCGCTATCGACTATAGCAATCAGCCCCAGCATTTT.

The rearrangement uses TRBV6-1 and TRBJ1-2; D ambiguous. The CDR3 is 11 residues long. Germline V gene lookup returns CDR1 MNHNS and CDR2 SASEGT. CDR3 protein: CAAGRVNGYTF. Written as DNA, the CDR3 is TGTGCGGCGGGAAGGGTAAATGGCTACACCTTC.

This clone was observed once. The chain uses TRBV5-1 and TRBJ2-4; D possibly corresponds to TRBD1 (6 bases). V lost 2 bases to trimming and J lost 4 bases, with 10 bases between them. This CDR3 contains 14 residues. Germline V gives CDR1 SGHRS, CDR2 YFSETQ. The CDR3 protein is CASSLGTQKNIQYF. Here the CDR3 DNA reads TGCGCCAGCAGCTTAGGGACACAAAAAAACATTCAGTACTTC.

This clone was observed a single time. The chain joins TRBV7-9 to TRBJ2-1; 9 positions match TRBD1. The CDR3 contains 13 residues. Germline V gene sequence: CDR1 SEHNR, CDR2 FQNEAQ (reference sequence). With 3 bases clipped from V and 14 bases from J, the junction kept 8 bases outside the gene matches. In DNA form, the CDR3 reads TGTGCCAGCAGCTTTGATAAGGGGACAGGGAAGTTCTTC. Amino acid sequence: CASSFDKGTGKFF.

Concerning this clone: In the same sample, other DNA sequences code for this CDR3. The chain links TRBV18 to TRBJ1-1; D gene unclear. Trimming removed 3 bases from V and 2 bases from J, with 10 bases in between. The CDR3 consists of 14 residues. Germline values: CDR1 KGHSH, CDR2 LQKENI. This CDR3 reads CASSPGLSNTEAFF. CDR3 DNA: TGTGCCAGCTCACCTGGATTATCAAACACTGAAGCTTTCTTT.

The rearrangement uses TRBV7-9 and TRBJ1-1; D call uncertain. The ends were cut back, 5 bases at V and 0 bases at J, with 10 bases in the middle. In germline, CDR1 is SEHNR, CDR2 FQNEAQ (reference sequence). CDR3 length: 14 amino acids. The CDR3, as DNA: TGTGCCAGCAGCCCCAACTCGGTGAACACTGAAGCTTTCTTT. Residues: CASSPNSVNTEAFF.

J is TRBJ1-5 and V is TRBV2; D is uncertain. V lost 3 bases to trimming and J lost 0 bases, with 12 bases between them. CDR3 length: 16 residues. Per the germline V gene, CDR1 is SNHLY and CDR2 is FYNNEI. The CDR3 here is CASSDEGALSNQPQHF. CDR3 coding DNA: TGTGCCAGCAGTGATGAGGGAGCTCTTAGCAATCAGCCCCAGCATTTT.

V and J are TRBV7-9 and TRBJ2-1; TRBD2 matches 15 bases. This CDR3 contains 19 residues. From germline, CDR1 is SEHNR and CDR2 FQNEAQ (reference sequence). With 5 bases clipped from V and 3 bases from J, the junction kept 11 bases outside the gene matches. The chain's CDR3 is CASSPWTSGRAGVYNEQFF. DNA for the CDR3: TGTGCCAGCAGCCCCTGGACTAGCGGGAGGGCCGGCGTCTACAATGAGCAGTTCTTC. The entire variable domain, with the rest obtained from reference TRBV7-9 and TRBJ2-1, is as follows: DTGVSQNPRHKITKRGQNVTFRCDPISEHNRLYWYRQTLGQGPEFLTYFQNEAQLEKSRLLSDRFSAERPKGSFSTLEIQRTEQGDSAMYLCASSPWTSGRAGVYNEQFFGPGTRLTVL.

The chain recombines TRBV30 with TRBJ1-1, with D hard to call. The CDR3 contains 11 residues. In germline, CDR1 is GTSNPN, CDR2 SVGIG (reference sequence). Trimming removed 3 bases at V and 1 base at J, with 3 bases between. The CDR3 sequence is CAWSKNTEAFF. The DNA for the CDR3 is TGTGCCTGGAGCAAGAACACTGAAGCTTTCTTT.

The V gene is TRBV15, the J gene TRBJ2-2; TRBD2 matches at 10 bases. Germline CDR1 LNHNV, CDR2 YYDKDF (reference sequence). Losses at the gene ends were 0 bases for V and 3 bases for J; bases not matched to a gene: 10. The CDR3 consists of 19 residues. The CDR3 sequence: CATSRDRWLAGDDTGELFF. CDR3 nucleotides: TGTGCCACCAGCAGAGATAGGTGGCTAGCGGGAGATGACACCGGGGAGCTGTTTTTT.